Listed here are 19 T cell receptor beta chains from one sample, sequenced in a study of PD-L1 blockade in urothelial cancer (dated by TCRdb to the late 2010s). Libraries came from the immunoSEQ multiplex PCR assay. TCRdb mirrors the immuneACCESS table, restricted to in-frame sequences. Some clones are absent from its copies; in checked studies, under half trace to an unresolved V gene, and the reason for the others is unknown. This sample gives tens of thousands of clones in total; around four fifths of them show up just once. The leading ten clones occupy approximately 5% of the sample. The sample consisted of PBMCs, taken around atezolizumab (anti-PD-L1) treatment. These receptors were taken from a man aged 65-85 years with urothelial cancer.

The J gene is TRBJ2-5, the V gene TRBV5-1, with 7 bases aligning to TRBD1. Trimming cost V 4 bases and J 0 bases; bases outside gene matches: 6. Per the germline V gene, CDR1 is SGHRS and CDR2 is YFSETQ. The CDR3 runs to 15 residues. The chain's CDR3 is CASSPQGQYQETQYF. CDR3 bases: TGCGCCAGCAGCCCGCAGGGACAGTACCAAGAGACCCAGTACTTC.

The J gene is TRBJ1-2, the V gene TRBV23-1; D gene unclear. TRBV23-1 is designated an ORF whose function remains uncertain. The CDR3 consists of 10 residues. V was cut by 10 bases and J by 8 bases, with 11 bases left in between. CDR3 nucleotide sequence: TGCGCCACATGTACGGGAGGCTACACCTTC. Its protein is CATCTGGYTF.

The chain joins TRBV2 to TRBJ2-7; a weak D match, TRBD2 (5 bases). Germline V gene lookup returns CDR1 SNHLY and CDR2 FYNNEI. The V gene lost 5 bases and the J gene lost 3 bases, with 8 bases spanning the gap. This CDR3 contains 12 residues. The CDR3 DNA follows: TGTGCCAGCAGTAAACTAGTCTACGAGCAGTACTTC. This sequence encodes CASSKLVYEQYF.

The chain carries TRBV28 and TRBJ2-1, with D perhaps matching TRBD2 (6 bases). V shed 3 bases and J shed 7 bases, with 7 bases lying between them. This CDR3 contains 12 residues. Germline values: CDR1 MDHEN, CDR2 SYDVKM. CDR3 nucleotide sequence: TGTGCCAGCAGTTTGGAGGGAAATGAGCAGTTCTTC. Protein sequence: CASSLEGNEQFF.

This clone was picked up one time. V and J are TRBV6-6 and TRBJ2-1, with D maybe TRBD2 (6 bases). In germline, CDR1 is MNHNY, CDR2 SVGAGI (reference sequence). The CDR3 runs 12 residues. In DNA, the CDR3 is TGTGCAATTAGTGCGACTAGCAATGAGCAGTTCTTC. Amino acids: CAISATSNEQFF.

This sequence joins TRBV11-2 and TRBJ2-7; 7 bases line up with TRBD1. V shed 1 base and J 2 bases; nucleotides not matched to a gene: 2. Germline V gene sequence: CDR1 SGHAT, CDR2 FQNNGV. The CDR3 spans 14 residues. CDR3 sequence (DNA): TGTGCCAGCAGCTTAGGGGGGACAGCCTACGAGCAGTACTTC. Translating it yields CASSLGGTAYEQYF.

The V and J genes are TRBV7-9 and TRBJ2-3, with 8 bases aligning to TRBD1. The CDR3 is made up of 14 amino acids. J gave up 2 bases and V 4 bases, and 2 bases lay outside the gene matches. Germline-derived CDR1 and CDR2 are SEHNR and FQNEAQ (reference sequence). The CDR3 DNA follows: TGTGCCAGCAGCTGGGACAGGTACACAGATACGCAGTATTTT. Amino acids: CASSWDRYTDTQYF. Full variable domain (missing parts from reference TRBV7-9 and TRBJ2-3): DTGVSQNPRHKITKRGQNVTFRCDPISEHNRLYWYRQTLGQGPEFLTYFQNEAQLEKSRLLSDRFSAERPKGSFSTLEIQRTEQGDSAMYLCASSWDRYTDTQYFGPGTRLTVL.

V usage is TRBV5-4 and J usage is TRBJ1-1; perhaps TRBD1 as D (6 bases). The germline CDR1 and CDR2 sequences are SGHNT and YYREEE (reference sequence). The CDR3 loop spans 13 amino acids. V lost 3 bases, J lost 7 bases, and 13 bases lay in between. In nucleotides, the CDR3 is TGTGCCAGCAGCTCTCCGGACAGTCTTGAAGCTTTCTTT. Its translation is CASSSPDSLEAFF.

The V gene is TRBV5-1, the J gene TRBJ2-7; TRBD1 aligns across 9 bases. The CDR3 extends over 15 amino acids. The trim removed 2 bases at V and 6 bases at J, leaving 9 bases unmatched. Germline CDR1 and CDR2: SGHRS and YFSETQ. CDR3 DNA: TGCGCCAGCAGCTTAACTCCTACAGGGGGCGGCGAGCAGTACTTC. This encodes CASSLTPTGGGEQYF.

The chain carries TRBV5-4 and TRBJ1-6; possibly TRBD1 for D (5 bases). Germline CDR1 SGHNT, CDR2 YYREEE (reference sequence). CDR3 length: 15 residues. Trimming took 4 bases from V and 3 from J, leaving 11 bases between them. The CDR3: CASSPGGVYNSPLHF. The CDR3 nucleotides are TGTGCCAGCAGCCCCGGGGGGGTCTATAATTCACCCCTCCACTTT.

This clone was detected only once. V usage is TRBV30 and J usage is TRBJ1-5; weak D call: TRBD1 (6 bases). The germline gives CDR1 GTSNPN, CDR2 SVGIG (reference sequence). The CDR3 covers 13 residues. The V gene lost 6 bases and the J gene lost 0 bases, with 9 bases spanning the gap. The CDR3 region has the DNA TGTGCCTGTCGACAGGATAGCAATCAGCCCCAGCATTTT. Amino acids: CACRQDSNQPQHF.

This chain joins TRBV28 and TRBJ2-7, with 7 positions matching TRBD2. CDR3 size: 15 residues. Germline CDR1 reads MDHEN; CDR2 reads SYDVKM. The V gene end was trimmed by 2 bases and the J gene end by 3 bases; junction bases not matched to a gene: 7. Here the CDR3 reads CASSLEGGGVYEQYF. The CDR3 DNA follows: TGTGCCAGCAGTTTAGAGGGTGGGGGGGTCTACGAGCAGTACTTC.

This chain joins TRBV27 and TRBJ2-1; D gene unclear. The CDR3 is 12 amino acids. Trimming shortened V by 0 bases and J by 5 bases, and 2 bases separated the two germline ends. Germline assignment: CDR1 MNHEY and CDR2 SMNVEV (reference sequence). CDR3 protein: CASSLSDNEQFF. The DNA for the CDR3 is TGTGCCAGCAGTTTATCCGACAATGAGCAGTTCTTC.

CDR3 DNA sequence: TGTGCCAGCAGCACCGGACTAGCGGGAGGGACAGATACGCAGTATTTT. It encodes CASSTGLAGGTDTQYF. The V call is TRBV7-3, the J call TRBJ2-3, with 15 bases identical to TRBD2. J was trimmed by 3 bases and V by 5 bases; bases with no gene match: 3. CDR1 and CDR2 from the germline V gene are SGHTA and FQGTGA. This CDR3 is built from 16 residues. Complete variable domain (other parts from reference TRBV7-3 and TRBJ2-3): GAGVSQTPSNKVTEKGKYVELRCDPISGHTALYWYRQSLGQGPEFLIYFQGTGAADDSGLPNDRFFAVRPEGSVSTLKIQRTERGDSAVYLCASSTGLAGGTDTQYFGPGTRLTVL.

V usage is TRBV10-2 and J usage is TRBJ2-7; D is perhaps TRBD1 (6 bases). Germline-derived CDR1 and CDR2 are WSHSY and SAAADI. V was cut by 5 bases and J by 3 bases, with 17 bases left in between. The CDR3 is 15 amino acids. In DNA, the CDR3 is TGCGCCAGCAGTTCCCTACAGGGTACTAACTACGAGCAGTACTTC. Encoded protein: CASSSLQGTNYEQYF.

This clone was counted between two and nine times. The V call is TRBV10-1, the J call TRBJ2-7; a possible D gene is TRBD1 (5 bases). Trimming shortened V by 11 bases and J by 3 bases, and 11 bases separated the two germline ends. Germline loops: CDR1 WNHNN, CDR2 SYGVQD (reference sequence). CDR3 length: 11 amino acids. The CDR3 here is CASPDNYEQYF. Written as DNA, the CDR3 is TGCGCCTCCCCGGACAACTACGAGCAGTACTTC.

This chain connects TRBV19 to TRBJ1-2; no clear D. The CDR3 has 13 amino acids. The V end was cut by 5 bases, the J end by 0 bases, with 7 bases between. Per the germline V gene, CDR1 is LNHDA and CDR2 is SQIVND (reference sequence). DNA of the CDR3: TGTGCCAGTAGTCCCGTAGCTAACTATGGCTACACCTTC. Translating gives CASSPVANYGYTF.

The chain carries TRBV2 and TRBJ2-2, with 8 bases identical to TRBD1. The V and J ends lost 6 bases and 1 base, in that order; junction bases with no gene match: 4. Germline CDR1 and CDR2: SNHLY and FYNNEI. This CDR3 has 15 amino acids. CDR3 sequence reads: CASRPGGLNTGELFF. The CDR3 DNA reads as TGTGCCAGCAGACCAGGGGGCCTGAACACCGGGGAGCTGTTTTTT.

This clone has a handful of counts. V usage is TRBV18 and J usage is TRBJ1-3; unclear D gene. Germline V gene sequence: CDR1 KGHSH, CDR2 LQKENI. Trimming took off 0 bases at V and 0 bases at J, with 15 bases between the two ends. This CDR3 has 18 amino acids. The CDR3 DNA follows: TGTGCCAGCTCACCACCTTATTGGAGACGTACCTCTGGAAACACCATATATTTT. Its translation is CASSPPYWRRTSGNTIYF.